These 22 T cell receptor beta chains share one sample of origin, sequenced in a study of tumor-infiltrating lymphocytes in primary liver carcinoma. The investigators made TCR beta cDNA from roughly 0.45 ug total RNA, using a constant-region primer. TCR beta libraries came from three nested multiplex PCR rounds using slightly modified ARM-PCR. The first two PCR rounds, around 10 cycles each, used TRBV1-TRBV30 forward primers and a C-beta reverse primer. Each CDR3 protein is one row after TCRdb ran MiXCR on the multiplex PCR reads. The sample consists of 330,000 or so distinct CDR3 sequences, roughly two thirds of them appearing once. Germline DNA was also extracted, and blood RNA was taken from unsorted whole blood. Sequencing input: peripheral blood. The receptors derive from a middle-aged man with primary liver carcinoma and hepatitis B virus infection.

A word on this clonotype: Germline and junction disagree at one end, which may indicate a read error. The chain uses TRBV11-2 and TRBJ2-3; 11 bases agree with TRBD2. Germline CDR1 SGHAT, CDR2 FQNNGV. CDR3 length: 16 amino acids. CDR3 nucleotides: TGTGCCAGCAAACTAGCGGGAGCATCTGGTGAACATACGCAGTATTTC. The encoded protein is CASKLAGASGEHTQYF.

This clonotype was observed at least ten times. The chain combines TRBV12-3 or TRBV12-4 with TRBJ2-1, with D tentatively TRBD1 or TRBD2 (5 bases each). Deletions cut 11 bases from V and 0 bases from J, with 17 bases between. The CDR3 spans 15 residues. The CDR3 nucleotides are TGTGCCTCAAAGGTCGGGACCAGCTCCTACAATGAGCAGTTCTTC. This codes for CASKVGTSSYNEQFF.

In its sample, this clonotype was seen a few times. The chain joins TRBV12-3 or TRBV12-4 to TRBJ2-3; 9 positions agree with TRBD2. There are 14 residues in the CDR3. V lost 6 bases and J lost 3; bases outside the gene matches: 4. CDR3 coding DNA: TGTGCCAGCAGATATAGCGGGAGAACAGATACGCAGTATTTT. Protein: CASRYSGRTDTQYF.

The rearrangement joins TRBV29-1 to TRBJ2-1; 15 bases are shared with TRBD2. The CDR3 runs 14 residues. Trimming cost V 7 bases and J 14 bases; bases outside gene matches: 12. CDR1 SQVTM and CDR2 ANQGSEA come from the germline V gene. The CDR3 DNA is TGCAGCGCTGGACTAGCGGGAGGGGTAATCGGGAAGTTCTTC. This encodes CSAGLAGGVIGKFF.

The sample holds one count of this clonotype. This may be a read error, as it is one base from a much larger clone. The chain carries TRBV5-5 and TRBJ2-7; possibly TRBD1 for D (5 bases). The CDR3 extends over 13 amino acids. Per the germline V gene, CDR1 is SGHKS and CDR2 is YYEKEE (reference sequence). V lost 1 base and J 8 bases, leaving 13 bases between the germline ends. The CDR3 loop is CASSLTGPGKQYF. In nucleotides, the CDR3 is TGTGCCAGCAGCTTGACAGGACCTGGGAAGCAGTACTTC. Combining the CDR3 with reference TRBV5-5 and TRBJ2-7 gives the whole variable domain DAGVTQSPTHLIKTRGQQVTLRCSPISGHKSVSWYQQVLGQGPQFIFQYYEKEERGRGNFPDRFSARQFPNYSSELNVNALLLGDSALYLCASSLTGPGKQYFGPGTRLTVT.

V and J are TRBV6-2 or TRBV6-3 and TRBJ2-1; 9 bases map to TRBD2. The germline CDR1 and CDR2 sequences are MNHEY and SVGEGT. This CDR3 has 16 amino acids. The V segment lost 6 bases and the J segment 6 bases; nucleotides outside the gene matches: 12. DNA for the CDR3: TGTGCCAGCAGCCCCAGTCGTAGCGGGAGCGGCAATGAGCAGTTCTTC. This encodes CASSPSRSGSGNEQFF.

The genes are TRBV13 and TRBJ2-7; 7 bases map to TRBD1. Germline CDR1 reads PRHDT; CDR2 reads FYEKMQ (reference sequence). This CDR3 region has 14 residues. The ends lost 2 bases at V and 3 bases at J; junction bases unmatched: 4. This chain's CDR3 is CASSLRGTVYEQYF. The DNA for the CDR3 is TGTGCCAGCAGCTTAAGGGGGACAGTCTACGAGCAGTACTTC.

Worth noting for this clonotype: This sequence may be a read error, since a much larger clone differs from it by one base. V and J are TRBV29-1 and TRBJ2-1; 10 bases are shared with TRBD2. The trim removed 5 bases at V and 4 bases at J, leaving 5 bases unmatched. Germline CDR1 SQVTM, CDR2 ANQGSEA. This CDR3 contains 14 residues. As DNA, the CDR3 is TGCAGCGTTATTAGCGGGAGGACATACAATGAGCAGTTCTTC. Its translation: CSVISGRTYNEQFF.

The count of this clonotype is one. The chain employs TRBV5-4 and TRBJ1-1; D not certain. Germline assignment: CDR1 SGHNT and CDR2 YYREEE (reference sequence). The CDR3 spans 18 residues. The V end was cut by 2 bases, the J end by 1 base, with 21 bases between. DNA for the CDR3: TGTGCCAGCAGCTTTTCGCTTCTGGGAACTCAGGCGAACACTGAAGCTTTCTTT. It translates to CASSFSLLGTQANTEAFF.

This clonotype showed up just once. At one end the junction does not follow the germline gene, possibly because of a read error. The chain combines TRBV13 with TRBJ2-1; 11 bases are shared with TRBD1. The CDR3 sequence is 15 residues long. In germline, CDR1 is PRHDT, CDR2 FYEKMQ (reference sequence). The CDR3 DNA follows: TGTGCCGGCAGCATCGGGACAGGGGGCTACAATGAGCAGTTCTTC. Encoded protein: CAGSIGTGGYNEQFF.

The chain recombines TRBV11-2 with TRBJ1-2; D is ambiguous. Germline V lookup: CDR1 SGHAT, CDR2 FQNNGV. The ends were cut back, 3 bases at V and 7 bases at J, with 9 bases in the middle. The CDR3 runs to 12 residues. The DNA of the CDR3 is TGTGCCAGCAGCTTGCAGAGGTCTGGCTACACCTTC. Amino acids: CASSLQRSGYTF.

Worth noting for this clonotype: Sequence at one end of the junction differs from germline and may be a read error. The rearrangement links TRBV11-2 to TRBJ2-5, with D hard to call. CDR1 and CDR2 (germline): SGHAT, FQNNGV. This CDR3 contains 12 residues. CDR3 residues: CVSSFDAVAQYF. Written as DNA, the CDR3 is TGTGTCAGCAGCTTTGACGCGGTGGCCCAGTACTTC.

V usage is TRBV13 and J usage is TRBJ2-7, with 7 nucleotides matching TRBD2. This CDR3 contains 14 residues. Germline V gene lookup returns CDR1 PRHDT and CDR2 FYEKMQ (reference sequence). The J segment lost 4 bases and the V segment lost 2 bases, leaving 5 bases of the junction unmatched. CDR3 sequence: CASSLNGRFYEQYF. The CDR3 region has the DNA TGTGCCAGCAGCTTAAACGGGAGGTTTTACGAGCAGTACTTC.

To note about this clonotype: The final CDR3 position lacks the conserved phenylalanine or tryptophan, pointing to a likely read error. This chain joins TRBV11-2 and TRBJ1-4, with 11 bases that match TRBD1. Germline V gene lookup returns CDR1 SGHAT and CDR2 FQNNGV. There are 15 residues in the CDR3. The V and J ends lost 3 bases and 7 bases, in that order; junction bases with no gene match: 4. CDR3 loop: CASSFRTGGGEKLFH. For the CDR3, the DNA is TGTGCCAGCAGCTTCCGGACAGGGGGCGGTGAAAAACTGTTTCAT.

On this clonotype: One junction end does not reproduce the germline sequence, and a read error may be involved. This chain connects TRBV30 to TRBJ2-7; 13 nucleotides align to TRBD2. CDR3 size: 16 residues. Germline CDR1 GTSNPN, CDR2 SVGIG (reference sequence). CDR3 coding DNA: TGTGCCTGGAGTGGGACTAGCGGGAGTTTCACCTACGATCAGTACTTC. Its translation is CAWSGTSGSFTYDQYF.

A word on this clonotype: A read error may be the cause here, since a much bigger clone is one base away. The chain recombines TRBV6-1 with TRBJ2-2, with D perhaps TRBD2 (5 bases). Germline CDR1 reads MNHNS; CDR2 reads SASEGT. The CDR3 has 14 amino acids. The CDR3 is CASNEVEEAGELFF. DNA of the CDR3: TGTGCCAGCAATGAAGTGGAGGAGGCCGGGGAGCTGTTTTTT.

This clonotype was seen a single time. V gene TRBV5-6 combines with J gene TRBJ2-7, with TRBD2 matching over 9 bases. With V trimmed by 4 bases and J by 0 bases, 8 bases remained unmatched. CDR3 length: 16 amino acids. Germline V gene data show CDR1 as SGHDT and CDR2 as YYEEEE. The CDR3 loop is CASSSTWREGSYEQYF. The CDR3 DNA is TGTGCCAGCAGCAGTACTTGGCGGGAGGGCTCCTACGAGCAGTACTTC.

A word on this clonotype: A read error may produce the germline difference seen at one junction end. This chain connects TRBV11-2 to TRBJ2-5, with 7 bases matching TRBD1. This CDR3 is 14 amino acids long. Germline V lookup: CDR1 SGHAT, CDR2 FQNNGV. The CDR3 bases are TGTGCCAGCTGCTGGGACAGTAGCCAAGAGACCCAATACTTC. It encodes CASCWDSSQETQYF.

The V call is TRBV11-2, the J call TRBJ1-1, with TRBD1 as a possible D gene (6 bases). Germline CDR1 SGHAT, CDR2 FQNNGV. The CDR3 is 17 amino acids. As DNA, the CDR3 is TGTGTCAACAGCCCGACCTCGGGGGCGCTCGCCCCGCCCCCAGCTTTCTTT. Its protein is CVNSPTSGALAPPPAFF.

This clonotype has a handful of counts. The rearrangement joins TRBV6-1 to TRBJ2-7; possible D gene TRBD1, 7 bases. Per the germline V gene, CDR1 is MNHNS and CDR2 is SASEGT. There are 14 residues in the CDR3. Trimming cost V 0 bases and J 5 bases, with 11 bases left between them. DNA of the CDR3: TGTGCCAGCAGTGAAGCGGGCAGGGGGGACGAGCAGTACTTC. Translating it yields CASSEAGRGDEQYF.

Comments on this clonotype: The germline gene is not matched at one end of the junction; a read error may be the cause. The rearrangement joins TRBV11-2 to TRBJ2-1, with 16 bases fitting TRBD2. This CDR3 comprises 14 residues. Germline CDR1 SGHAT, CDR2 FQNNGV. CDR3 sequence: CASSLIGTSGRGIF. For the CDR3, the DNA is TGTGCCAGCAGCTTAATCGGGACTAGCGGGAGGGGGATCTTC. The full variable domain, rest sourced from reference TRBV11-2 and TRBJ2-1, is EAGVAQSPRYKIIEKRQSVAFWCNPISGHATLYWYQQILGQGPKLLIQFQNNGVVDDSQLPKDRFSAERLKGVDSTLKIQPAKLEDSAVYLCASSLIGTSGRGIFGPGTRLTVL.

The chain is built from TRBV6-1 and TRBJ1-2, with 10 positions matching TRBD1. This CDR3 contains 15 residues. CDR1 and CDR2 (germline): MNHNS, SASEGT. V was pared by 5 bases and J by 10 bases, with 13 bases of the junction left unmatched. The CDR3 bases are TGTGCCAGCAGTAAGCAGACAGGGGGCGCGGATGACTACACCTTC. Protein: CASSKQTGGADDYTF.